The source of this T cell receptor (beta chain) is a study of T cell responses to AZD1222 COVID-19 vaccine. Whole-study findings and limits: The sample set comprised mostly white British donors with more females, and clonal diversity was possibly underestimated. When two AZD1222 doses had been given, Spike-specific TCR breadth and depth rose. AZD1222 recipients seropositive at baseline numbered only six or seven. Regions 160-218 and 743-854 held dominance among vaccine-associated CD4 TCRs, which spanned spike.

In the case of this clone: Its antigen is unidentified.

Libraries were prepared by immunoSEQ multiplex PCR; TCRdb keeps only in-frame clonotypes and omits some of them. The repertoire holds 200,000 to 250,000 clones, around 94% seen once, with over 1.5% in the top ten. Germline values: CDR1 SNHLY, CDR2 FYNNEI. V was clipped by 8 bases and J by 4 bases, with 15 bases between them. The CDR3 totals 15 residues. This specimen was peripheral blood, taken 28 days after the second dose of the MenACWY control vaccine. The source is an adult who received the MenACWY meningococcal vaccine as a control. This chain uses TRBV2 with TRBJ1-6; no firm D call. The CDR3 nucleotides read TGTGCCAGCGGCACTGTTCTGACTTATAATTCACCCCTCCACTTT. This gives the protein CASGTVLTYNSPLHF.